The clone carrying this TCR beta chain was counted only a few times. Its antigen is unknown. Unmatched junction bases numbered 6, after V lost 3 bases and J lost 8 bases. CDR1 is GTSNPN, CDR2 SVGIG, per germline (reference sequence). CDR3 length: 13 residues. The sample is drawn from a study of CD8 T cells in ankylosing spondylitis. General study points: Ankylosing spondylitis blood appeared to carry a characteristic TCR beta motif of roughly eight highly homologous variants.

TCRdb reprocessed the 5' RACE reads via MiXCR and lists one record per CDR3 protein. Here the sample spans a few hundred thousand distinct CDR3 sequences, around 16% being singletons. The chain carries TRBV30 and TRBJ2-4; TRBD2 aligns across 8 bases. The TCR originated in a male donor with ankylosing spondylitis. Sequenced input: blood, either unsorted or a sorted T cell fraction (not recorded which). The CDR3 coding sequence is TGTGCCTGGAGCCACCGGGAGGGATACATTCAGTACTTC. This codes for CAWSHREGYIQYF.